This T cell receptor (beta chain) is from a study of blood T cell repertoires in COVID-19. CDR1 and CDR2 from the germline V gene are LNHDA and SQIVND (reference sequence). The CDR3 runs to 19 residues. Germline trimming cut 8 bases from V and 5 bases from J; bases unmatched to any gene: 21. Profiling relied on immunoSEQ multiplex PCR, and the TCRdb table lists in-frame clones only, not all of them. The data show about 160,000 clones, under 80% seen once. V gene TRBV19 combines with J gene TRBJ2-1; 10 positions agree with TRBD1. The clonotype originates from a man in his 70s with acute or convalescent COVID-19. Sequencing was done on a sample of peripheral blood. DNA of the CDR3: TGTGCCAGTCGGCGCCGACAGGGGGCTGTCGGCCAGGAAAACAATGAGCAGTTCTTC. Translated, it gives CASRRRQGAVGQENNEQFF.